This TCR beta chain is drawn from a study of control samples from healthy donors and cancer patients (TCRdb year 2020). Of note for this clone: Its binding antigen is unknown. No quality values exist for individual bases; no much larger clone is one base distant.

Spanning cysteine to phenylalanine, the CDR3 consists of 15 amino acids. Just the 45-base CDR3 DNA is kept, in frame starting at base 1. CDR1 and CDR2, looked up from the germline V gene, are SGHRS and YFSETQ. Trimming at the junction amounts to 4 bases on V and 9 bases on J, and the germline ends lie 23 bases apart. Libraries were built with the immunoSEQ multiplex PCR assay. TCRdb obtained this table from immuneACCESS and retained in-frame rearrangements with V and J assigned. These tables miss some clones; where compared with another copy, unresolved V genes account for less than half of the shortfall, and the remainder is unexplained. For this sample there are 200,000 to 250,000 clones; just under 95% appear just once. Of the sample, less than 1.6% is held by the ten largest clones.

The V and J segments used are TRBV5-1 and TRBJ2-7, and TRBD2 may be the D gene, going by 5 matching bases. What was sequenced was blood. The clonotype comes from a man in his fifties in good health. The nucleotide sequence reads as follows: TGCGCCAGCAGCGAACGGACCGAGCGACTACGACGGCAGTACTTC. The resulting protein is CASSERTERLRRQYF.